The present entry profiles one T cell receptor beta chain with its context. The CDR3 sequence is 15 residues long. Germline V gene lookup returns CDR1 SGHRS and CDR2 YFSETQ. V lost 5 bases to trimming and J lost 5 bases; unmatched junction nucleotides: 7. The entry originates in a study of blood T cell repertoires in COVID-19. Study overall: Acute-phase and convalescent COVID-19 samples originated in the United States, Italy and Spain. Nucleic acid was either cDNA or gDNA, and it came from T cells, B-cell-depleted T cells, or PBMCs.

As originally analysed: Reference gene primer amplification gave estimated nucleated cell counts. The table came from immunoSEQ multiplex PCR; TCRdb's copy has only in-frame clones and leaves some out. V, J and clone size derive from that table, while D and trimming were established from the DNA sequence. The sample holds about 100,000 clones; around 88% are singletons and the top ten take roughly 4.6%. The sequenced sample was peripheral blood. The TCR originated in a human donor in a cohort sampled during active COVID-19. This chain links TRBV5-1 with TRBJ2-3; 11 bases align to TRBD2. CDR3 in amino acids: CASSFSGRAGDTQYF. The CDR3 coding sequence is TGCGCCAGCAGTTTTAGCGGGAGGGCCGGAGATACGCAGTATTTT.